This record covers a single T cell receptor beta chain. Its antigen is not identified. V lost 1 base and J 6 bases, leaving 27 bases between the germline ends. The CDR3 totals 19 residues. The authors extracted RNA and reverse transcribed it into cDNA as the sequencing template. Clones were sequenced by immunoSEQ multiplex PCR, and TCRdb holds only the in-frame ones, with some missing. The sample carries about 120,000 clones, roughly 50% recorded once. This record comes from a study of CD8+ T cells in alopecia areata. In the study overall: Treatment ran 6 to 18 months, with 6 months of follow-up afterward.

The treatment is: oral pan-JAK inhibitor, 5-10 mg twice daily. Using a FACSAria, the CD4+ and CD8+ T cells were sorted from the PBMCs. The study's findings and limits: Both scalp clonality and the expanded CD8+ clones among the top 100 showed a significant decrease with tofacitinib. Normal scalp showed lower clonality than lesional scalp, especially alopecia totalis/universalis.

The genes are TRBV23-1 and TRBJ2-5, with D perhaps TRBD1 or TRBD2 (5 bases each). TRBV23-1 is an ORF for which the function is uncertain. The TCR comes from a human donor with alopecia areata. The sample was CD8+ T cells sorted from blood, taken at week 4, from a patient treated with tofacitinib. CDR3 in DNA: TGCGCCAGCAGTCAATTGGGGGAAGGGGCGCAGGCTACTAGGAAGACCCAGTACTTC. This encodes CASSQLGEGAQATRKTQYF.